The 17 T cell receptor beta chains below all came from one sample that was sequenced in a study of T cell responses to AZD1222 COVID-19 vaccine. This table comes from immunoSEQ multiplex PCR, and its TCRdb copy is limited to in-frame clones, with some not included. The data hold about 120,000 clones, with more than 70% observed a single time. The specimen was peripheral blood, collected 28 days after the second AZD1222 dose. These receptors all come from an adult who received the AZD1222 COVID-19 vaccine.

V gene TRBV18 combines with J gene TRBJ2-7, with 7 positions matching TRBD1. The V gene's germline CDR1 is KGHSH and CDR2 LQKENI. V shed 4 bases, J shed 5 bases, and the junction held 8 bases outside the gene matches. This CDR3 spans 14 amino acids. In DNA, the CDR3 is TGTGCCAGCTCACGGGTTAGACAGGGTGACGAGCAGTACTTC. Protein: CASSRVRQGDEQYF.

As to this clone: Additional DNA sequences in this sample encode the identical CDR3. This chain uses TRBV9 with TRBJ2-7; no clear D gene. CDR1 is SGDLS and CDR2 is YYNGEE in the germline V gene. The V end was cut by 2 bases, the J end by 3 bases, with 12 bases between. The CDR3 runs 14 residues. Written as DNA, the CDR3 is TGTGCCAGCAGCGTGGGGTTGGGCCTCTACGAGCAGTACTTC. Protein: CASSVGLGLYEQYF.

The V and J genes are TRBV7-3 and TRBJ1-3; D gene ambiguous. The CDR3 is made up of 12 amino acids. Germline CDR1 SGHTA, CDR2 FQGTGA. The V gene lost 7 bases and the J gene lost 0 bases, with 4 bases spanning the gap. The CDR3 spells CASKGSGNTIYF. CDR3 coding DNA: TGTGCCAGCAAGGGCTCTGGAAACACCATATATTTT.

The gene calls are TRBV27 and TRBJ2-2; the match to TRBD1 covers 9 bases. Germline CDR1 and CDR2: MNHEY and SMNVEV (reference sequence). The CDR3 contains 15 residues. Trimming took 3 bases from V and 5 from J; bases not matched to a gene: 4. DNA of the CDR3: TGTGCCAGCAGTTTGACAGGGGGGTTAACCGGGGAGCTGTTTTTT. Encoded protein: CASSLTGGLTGELFF.

This clone appeared a single time. The V gene is TRBV2, the J gene TRBJ1-5; 7 bases align to TRBD1. Germline CDR1 is SNHLY and CDR2 is FYNNEI. V dropped 7 bases and J dropped 4; count of bases not matched to a gene: 7. The length of the CDR3 is 14 residues. The DNA for the CDR3 is TGTGCCAGCATCGGTGGGACAGCTAATCAGCCCCAGCATTTT. Translated: CASIGGTANQPQHF.

This rearrangement joins TRBV3-1 (or the pseudogene TRBV3-2) to TRBJ2-7; TRBD1 might be the D (6 bases). The CDR3 spans 15 residues. Germline assignment: CDR1 LGHDT and CDR2 YNNKEL (reference sequence). V lost 0 bases to trimming and J lost 2 bases, with 11 bases between them. The CDR3: CASSQDGGRTYEQYF. The CDR3 nucleotides are TGTGCCAGCAGCCAAGATGGGGGCAGAACCTACGAGCAGTACTTC.

This chain links TRBV27 with TRBJ1-4; 9 bases map to TRBD1. This CDR3 is 16 amino acids long. V gave up 6 bases and J gave up 4 bases; unmatched junction bases: 9. CDR1 and CDR2 (germline): MNHEY, SMNVEV (reference sequence). The CDR3 nucleotides are TGTGCCAGCAGACAAGGGACAGGGTGGAGTAATGAAAAACTGTTTTTT. Translated: CASRQGTGWSNEKLFF.

The chain carries TRBV11-3 and TRBJ2-7, with unresolved D. With 1 base removed from V and 1 base from J, the gap between germline ends came to 5 bases. The CDR3 length is 13 residues. The germline gives CDR1 SGHNT, CDR2 YENEEA. This CDR3 is CASSLGGSYEQYF. The CDR3 coding sequence is TGTGCCAGCAGCTTAGGCGGTTCCTACGAGCAGTACTTC.

The chain is built from TRBV7-9 and TRBJ2-7, with D possibly TRBD1 on 6 matching bases. The germline V gene encodes CDR1 SEHNR and CDR2 FQNEAQ (reference sequence). V shed 5 bases and J shed 2 bases, with 13 bases lying between them. The CDR3 covers 14 residues. CDR3 in amino acids: CASSPRAGAYEQYF. CDR3 coding DNA: TGTGCCAGCAGCCCACGAGCAGGGGCCTACGAGCAGTACTTC.

This clone was counted once. V usage is TRBV16 and J usage is TRBJ1-1, with D unresolved. Per the germline V gene, CDR1 is KGHSY and CDR2 is FQNENV. CDR3 length: 12 residues. The V gene lost 1 base and the J gene lost 7 bases, with 7 bases spanning the gap. CDR3 sequence: CASSQLGLEAFF. In nucleotides, the CDR3 is TGTGCCAGCAGCCAATTAGGGCTTGAAGCTTTCTTT.

This chain links TRBV19 with TRBJ1-2; 9 bases are shared with TRBD1. This CDR3 comprises 13 residues. With V trimmed by 7 bases and J by 2 bases, 2 bases remained unmatched. The germline CDR1 and CDR2 sequences are LNHDA and SQIVND (reference sequence). CDR3 protein: CASMDRGNYGYTF. The CDR3 DNA reads as TGTGCCAGTATGGACAGGGGAAACTATGGCTACACCTTC.

This clone was detected a few times. The chain is built from TRBV6-5 and TRBJ1-3; 7 nucleotides match TRBD1. Trimming cost V 6 bases and J 3 bases; bases outside gene matches: 5. CDR1 and CDR2 from the germline V gene are MNHEY and SVGAGI. The CDR3 contains 14 residues. The CDR3 bases are TGTGCCAGCAGGGACGACAGGGATGGAAACACCATATATTTT. Protein sequence: CASRDDRDGNTIYF.

The CDR3 bases are TGCGCCAGCAGCCAAGAAGCGGGACAGGGAGGAGAAAAACTGTTTTTT. Translating it yields CASSQEAGQGGEKLFF. The V call is TRBV4-3, the J call TRBJ1-4; 9 bases line up with TRBD1. Germline V CDR1 and CDR2: LGHNA, YSLEER. The junction had 7 bases not matched to a gene; V was cut back by 0 bases and J by 8 bases. The CDR3 runs 16 residues.

The chain is built from TRBV5-1 and TRBJ1-5; 7 bases fit TRBD1. The germline gives CDR1 SGHRS, CDR2 YFSETQ. V lost 2 bases to trimming and J lost 3 bases; unmatched junction nucleotides: 5. This CDR3 comprises 15 residues. This chain's CDR3 is CASSLTGDPNQPQHF. The CDR3 DNA reads as TGCGCCAGCAGCTTAACAGGGGACCCCAATCAGCCCCAGCATTTT.

This chain joins TRBV6-6 and TRBJ2-7; 13 bases agree with TRBD2. The CDR3 sequence is 18 residues long. Trimming cost V 5 bases and J 2 bases; bases outside gene matches: 12. Looked up from germline, CDR1 is MNHNY and CDR2 is SVGAGI (reference sequence). The CDR3, as DNA: TGTGCCAGCAGTCTACAACTTACTAGCGGGGGGGCCACCTACGAGCAGTACTTC. It translates to CASSLQLTSGGATYEQYF.

The chain employs TRBV28 and TRBJ1-1, with D hard to call. Trimming removed 6 bases from V and 1 base from J, with 12 bases in between. The CDR3 contains 14 residues. Germline CDR1 and CDR2: MDHEN and SYDVKM. CDR3 loop: CASSPPLQNTEAFF. Here the CDR3 DNA reads TGTGCCAGCAGCCCGCCCCTCCAGAACACTGAAGCTTTCTTT. Variable domain in full (rest from reference TRBV28 and TRBJ1-1): DVKVTQSSRYLVKRTGEKVFLECVQDMDHENMFWYRQDPGLGLRLIYFSYDVKMKEKGDIPEGYSVSREKKERFSLILESASTNQTSMYLCASSPPLQNTEAFFGQGTRLTVV.

The chain links TRBV4-2 to TRBJ2-1, with D possibly being TRBD2 (7 bases). CDR1 and CDR2 (germline): LGHNA, YNFKEQ. CDR3 length: 16 residues. Trimming took off 0 bases at V and 6 bases at J, with 15 bases between the two ends. The CDR3 loop is CASSQDLGGAFNEQFF. CDR3 nucleotide sequence: TGTGCCAGCAGCCAAGATCTAGGGGGGGCGTTCAATGAGCAGTTCTTC.